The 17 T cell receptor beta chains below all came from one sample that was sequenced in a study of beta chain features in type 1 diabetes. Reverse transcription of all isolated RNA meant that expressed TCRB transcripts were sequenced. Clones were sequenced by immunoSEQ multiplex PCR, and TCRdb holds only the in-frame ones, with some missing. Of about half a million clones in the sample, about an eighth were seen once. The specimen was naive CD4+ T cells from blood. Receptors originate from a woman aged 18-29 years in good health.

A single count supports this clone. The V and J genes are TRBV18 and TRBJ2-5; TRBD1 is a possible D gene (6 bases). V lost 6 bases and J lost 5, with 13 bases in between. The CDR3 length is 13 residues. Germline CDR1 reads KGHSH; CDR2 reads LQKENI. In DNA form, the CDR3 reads TGTGCCAGCTCTCCAGGGGTTGTGGAGACCCAGTACTTC. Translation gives CASSPGVVETQYF.

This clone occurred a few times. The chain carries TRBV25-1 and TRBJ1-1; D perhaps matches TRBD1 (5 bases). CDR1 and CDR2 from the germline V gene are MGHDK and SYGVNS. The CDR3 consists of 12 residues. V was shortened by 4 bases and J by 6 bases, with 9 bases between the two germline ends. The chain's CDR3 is CASSAQGSEAFF. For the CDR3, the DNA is TGTGCCAGCAGTGCTCAGGGTTCTGAAGCTTTCTTT.

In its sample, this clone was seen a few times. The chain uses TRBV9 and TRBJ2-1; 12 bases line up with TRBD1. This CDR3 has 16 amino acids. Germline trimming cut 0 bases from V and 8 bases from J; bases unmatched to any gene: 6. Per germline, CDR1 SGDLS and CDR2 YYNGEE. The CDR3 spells CASSVDGTGGWDEQFF. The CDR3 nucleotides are TGTGCCAGCAGCGTAGACGGGACAGGGGGCTGGGATGAGCAGTTCTTC.

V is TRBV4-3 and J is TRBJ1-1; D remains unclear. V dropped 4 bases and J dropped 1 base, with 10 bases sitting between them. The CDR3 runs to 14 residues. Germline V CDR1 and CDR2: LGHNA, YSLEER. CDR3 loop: CASSRVDGNTEAFF. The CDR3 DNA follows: TGCGCCAGCAGCCGGGTCGATGGGAACACTGAAGCTTTCTTT.

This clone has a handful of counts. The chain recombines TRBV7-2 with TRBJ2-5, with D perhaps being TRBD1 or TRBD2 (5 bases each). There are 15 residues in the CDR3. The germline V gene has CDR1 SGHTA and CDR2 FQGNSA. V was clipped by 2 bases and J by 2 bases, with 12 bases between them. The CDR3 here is CASSLWDQRQETQYF. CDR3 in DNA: TGTGCCAGCAGCTTATGGGACCAACGACAAGAGACCCAGTACTTC.

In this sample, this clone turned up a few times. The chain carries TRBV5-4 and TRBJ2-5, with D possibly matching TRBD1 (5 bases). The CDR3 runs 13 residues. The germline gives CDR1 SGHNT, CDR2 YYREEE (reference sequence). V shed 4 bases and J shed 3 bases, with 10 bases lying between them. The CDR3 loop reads CASSRSTEETQYF. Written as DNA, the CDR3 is TGTGCCAGCAGCAGATCGACAGAAGAGACCCAGTACTTC.

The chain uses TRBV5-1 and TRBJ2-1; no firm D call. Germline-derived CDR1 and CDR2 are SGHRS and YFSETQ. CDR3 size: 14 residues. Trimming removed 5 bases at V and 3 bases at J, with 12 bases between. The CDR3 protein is CASSESGDYNEQFF. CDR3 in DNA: TGCGCCAGCAGTGAATCTGGGGACTACAATGAGCAGTTCTTC.

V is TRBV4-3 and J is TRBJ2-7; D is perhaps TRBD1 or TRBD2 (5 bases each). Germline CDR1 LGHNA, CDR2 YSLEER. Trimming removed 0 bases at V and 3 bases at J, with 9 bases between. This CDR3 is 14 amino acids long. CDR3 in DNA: TGCGCCAGCAGCCAAGATGGGGGAGTCTACGAGCAGTACTTC. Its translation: CASSQDGGVYEQYF.

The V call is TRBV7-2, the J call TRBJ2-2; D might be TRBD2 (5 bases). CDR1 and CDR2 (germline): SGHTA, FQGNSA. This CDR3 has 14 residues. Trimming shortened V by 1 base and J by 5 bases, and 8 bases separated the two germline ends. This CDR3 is CASSLVSGTGELFF. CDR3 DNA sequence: TGTGCCAGCAGCTTAGTGTCGGGAACCGGGGAGCTGTTTTTT. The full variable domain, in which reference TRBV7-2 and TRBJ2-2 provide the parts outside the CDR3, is GAGVSQSPSNKVTEKGKDVELRCDPISGHTALYWYRQSLGQGLEFLIYFQGNSAPDKSGLPSDRFSAERTGGSVSTLTIQRTQQEDSAVYLCASSLVSGTGELFFGEGSRLTVL.

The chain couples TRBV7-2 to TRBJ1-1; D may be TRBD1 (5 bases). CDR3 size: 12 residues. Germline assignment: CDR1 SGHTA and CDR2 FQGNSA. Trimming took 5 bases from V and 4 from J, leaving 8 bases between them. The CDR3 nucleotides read TGTGCCAGCAGCCGGGGGGGCACTGAAGCTTTCTTT. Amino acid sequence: CASSRGGTEAFF.

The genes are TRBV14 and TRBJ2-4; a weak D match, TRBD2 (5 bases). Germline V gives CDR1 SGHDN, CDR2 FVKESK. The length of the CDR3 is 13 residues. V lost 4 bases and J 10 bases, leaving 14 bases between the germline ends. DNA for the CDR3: TGTGCCAGCAGCCCCCGAGGAGGCGGAATTCAGTACTTC. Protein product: CASSPRGGGIQYF.

The CDR3 DNA sequence: TGTGCCAGCAGTTCCACACGAGTTTATGGCTACACCTTC. Translated: CASSSTRVYGYTF. This chain connects TRBV2 to TRBJ1-2; D is uncertain. Trimming cost V 5 bases and J 5 bases, with 12 bases left between them. The CDR3 is made up of 13 amino acids. Germline values: CDR1 SNHLY, CDR2 FYNNEI.

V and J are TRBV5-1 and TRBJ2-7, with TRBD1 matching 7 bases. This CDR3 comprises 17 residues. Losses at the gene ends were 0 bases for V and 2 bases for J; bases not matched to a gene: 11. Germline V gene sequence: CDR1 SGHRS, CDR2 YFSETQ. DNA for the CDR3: TGCGCCAGCAGCTTGGCCTACCAGGGGGTGAGGACCTACGAGCAGTACTTC. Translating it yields CASSLAYQGVRTYEQYF.

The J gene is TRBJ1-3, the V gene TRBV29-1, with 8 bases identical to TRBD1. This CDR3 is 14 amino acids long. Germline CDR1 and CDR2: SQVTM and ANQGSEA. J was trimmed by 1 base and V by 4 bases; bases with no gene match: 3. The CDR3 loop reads CSVADRGSGNTIYF. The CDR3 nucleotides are TGCAGCGTTGCCGACAGGGGTTCTGGAAACACCATATATTTT.

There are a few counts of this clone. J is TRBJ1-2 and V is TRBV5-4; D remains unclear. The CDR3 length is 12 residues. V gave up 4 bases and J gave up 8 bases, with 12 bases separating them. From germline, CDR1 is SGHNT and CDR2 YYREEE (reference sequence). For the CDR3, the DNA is TGTGCCAGCAGCCCCCTATCGGGAGGCTACACCTTC. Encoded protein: CASSPLSGGYTF.

The CDR3 loop is CASSLTAAGDGYTF. CDR3 nucleotide sequence: TGTGCCAGCAGCTTAACTGCGGCAGGGGACGGCTACACCTTC. This chain links TRBV7-3 with TRBJ1-2; tentatively, D is TRBD1 (6 bases). Germline lookup yields CDR1 SGHTA and CDR2 FQGTGA. This CDR3 has 14 amino acids. Trimming left V 0 bases short and J 8 bases short, with 13 bases between.

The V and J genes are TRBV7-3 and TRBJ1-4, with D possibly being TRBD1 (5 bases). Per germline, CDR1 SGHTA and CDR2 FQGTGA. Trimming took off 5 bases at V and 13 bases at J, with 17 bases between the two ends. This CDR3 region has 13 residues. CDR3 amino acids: CASSPGANTVLFF. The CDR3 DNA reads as TGTGCCAGCAGCCCCGGGGCGAATACTGTACTGTTTTTT.